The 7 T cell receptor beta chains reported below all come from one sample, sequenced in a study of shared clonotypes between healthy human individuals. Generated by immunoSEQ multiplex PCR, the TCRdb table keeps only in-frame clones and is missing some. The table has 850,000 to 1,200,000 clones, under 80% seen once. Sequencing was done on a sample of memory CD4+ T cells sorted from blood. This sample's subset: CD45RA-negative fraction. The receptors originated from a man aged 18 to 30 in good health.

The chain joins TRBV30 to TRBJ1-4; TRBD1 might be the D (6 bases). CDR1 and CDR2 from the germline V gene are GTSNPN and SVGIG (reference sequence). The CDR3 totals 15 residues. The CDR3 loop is CAGPLNSGAGEKLFF. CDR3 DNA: TGTGCTGGGCCCTTAAATTCGGGGGCCGGGGAAAAACTGTTTTTT.

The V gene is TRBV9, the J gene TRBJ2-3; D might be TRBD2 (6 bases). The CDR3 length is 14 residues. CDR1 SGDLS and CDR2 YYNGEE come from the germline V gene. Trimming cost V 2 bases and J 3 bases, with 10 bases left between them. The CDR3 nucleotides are TGTGCCAGCAGCGTGGGGACTTGGACAGATACGCAGTATTTT. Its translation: CASSVGTWTDTQYF.

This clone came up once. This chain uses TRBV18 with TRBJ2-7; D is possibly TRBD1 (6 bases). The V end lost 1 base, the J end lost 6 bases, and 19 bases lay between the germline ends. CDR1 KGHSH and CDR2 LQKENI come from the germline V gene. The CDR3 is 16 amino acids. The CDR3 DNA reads TGTGCCAGCTCACCACTAACAGGGCCGTCCTCCGCCGAGCAGTACTTC. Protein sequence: CASSPLTGPSSAEQYF.

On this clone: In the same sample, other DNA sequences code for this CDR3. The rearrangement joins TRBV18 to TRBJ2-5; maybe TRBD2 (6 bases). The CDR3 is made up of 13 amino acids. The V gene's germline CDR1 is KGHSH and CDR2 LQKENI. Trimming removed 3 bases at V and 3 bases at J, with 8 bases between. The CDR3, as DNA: TGTGCCAGCTCACCGGGACTTGAAGAGACCCAGTACTTC. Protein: CASSPGLEETQYF.

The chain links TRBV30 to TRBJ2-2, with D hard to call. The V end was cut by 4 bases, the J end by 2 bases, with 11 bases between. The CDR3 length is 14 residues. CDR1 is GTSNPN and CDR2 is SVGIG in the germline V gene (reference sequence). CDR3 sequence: CAWIGPLNTGELFF. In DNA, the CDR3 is TGTGCCTGGATCGGGCCCTTAAACACCGGGGAGCTGTTTTTT.

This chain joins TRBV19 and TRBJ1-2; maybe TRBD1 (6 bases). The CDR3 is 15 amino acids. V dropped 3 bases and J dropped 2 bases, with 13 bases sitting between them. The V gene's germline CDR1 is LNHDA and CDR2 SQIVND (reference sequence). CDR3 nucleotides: TGTGCCAGTAGTATCGAGGGGACACACAACTATGGCTACACCTTC. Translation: CASSIEGTHNYGYTF.

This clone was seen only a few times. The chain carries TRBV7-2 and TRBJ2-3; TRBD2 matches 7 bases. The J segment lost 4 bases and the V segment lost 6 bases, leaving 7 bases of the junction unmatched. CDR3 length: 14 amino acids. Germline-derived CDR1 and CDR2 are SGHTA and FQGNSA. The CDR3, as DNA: TGTGCCAGCAGACGAAGGACTAGGGCAGATACGCAGTATTTT. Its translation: CASRRRTRADTQYF.